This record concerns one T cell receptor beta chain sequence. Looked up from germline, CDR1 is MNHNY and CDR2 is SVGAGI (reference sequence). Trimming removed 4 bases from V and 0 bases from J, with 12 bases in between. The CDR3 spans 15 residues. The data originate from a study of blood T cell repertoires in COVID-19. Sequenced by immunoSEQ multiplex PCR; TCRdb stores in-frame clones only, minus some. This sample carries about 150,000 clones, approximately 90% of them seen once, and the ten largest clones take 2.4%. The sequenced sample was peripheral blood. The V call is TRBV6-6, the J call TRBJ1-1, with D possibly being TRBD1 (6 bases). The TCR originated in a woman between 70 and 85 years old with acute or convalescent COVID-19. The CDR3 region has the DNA TGTGCCAGCAGTTCCCCAGGGGAGATGAACACTGAAGCTTTCTTT. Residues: CASSSPGEMNTEAFF.